This TCR beta chain was obtained from a study of blood T cell repertoires in COVID-19. Study context: Collection of acute and convalescent COVID-19 samples took place in the United States, Italy and Spain. Sources were T cells, B-cell-depleted T cells, or PBMCs; the material itself was cDNA or gDNA.

The CDR3 loop spans 16 amino acids. Germline V gene data show CDR1 as SGHDN and CDR2 as FVKESK. Between the trimmed V and J ends, which lost 6 bases and 6 bases, there was a span of 20 bases. Methods used by the authors: It was from reference gene primer amplification that nucleated cell counts were estimated. Sequencing was performed with immunoSEQ multiplex PCR; in TCRdb, only in-frame clones are kept and a portion is missing. D and trimming come from the DNA, and the V and J calls and clone size come from that table. The sample holds 200,000 to 300,000 clones; around 88% are singletons and the top ten take 3% to 4%.

V is TRBV14 and J is TRBJ2-2; the D gene is possibly TRBD2 (6 bases). The origin of this receptor is a woman between 40 and 50 years old with acute COVID-19. Sequencing input: PBMCs or T cells enriched from blood (not recorded which). This CDR3 reads CASSPLWGVTSGELFF. DNA for the CDR3: TGTGCCAGCAGTCCTCTCTGGGGGGTAACATCCGGGGAGCTGTTTTTT.